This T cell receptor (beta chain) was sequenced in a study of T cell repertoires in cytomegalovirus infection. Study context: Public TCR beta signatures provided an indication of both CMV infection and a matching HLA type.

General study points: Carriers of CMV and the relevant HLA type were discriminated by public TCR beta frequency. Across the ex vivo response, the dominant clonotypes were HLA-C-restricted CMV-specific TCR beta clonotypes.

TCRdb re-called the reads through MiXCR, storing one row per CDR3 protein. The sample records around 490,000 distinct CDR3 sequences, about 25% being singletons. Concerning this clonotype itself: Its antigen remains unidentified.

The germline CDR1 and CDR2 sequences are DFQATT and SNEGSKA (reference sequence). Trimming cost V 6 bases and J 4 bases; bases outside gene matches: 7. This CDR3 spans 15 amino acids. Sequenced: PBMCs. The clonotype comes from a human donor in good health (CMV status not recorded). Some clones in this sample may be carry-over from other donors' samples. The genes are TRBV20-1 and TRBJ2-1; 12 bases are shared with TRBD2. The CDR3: CSATQLAGGYNEQFF. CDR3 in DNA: TGCAGTGCCACCCAACTAGCGGGGGGATACAATGAGCAGTTCTTC.